This T cell receptor beta chain comes out of a study of CD8 T cells in Susac syndrome. The V end lost 0 bases, the J end lost 5 bases, and 7 bases lay between the germline ends. The germline gives CDR1 MNHEY, CDR2 SVGAGI. There are 13 residues in the CDR3. The RNA input was about 0.5 to 1 ug, and it was reverse transcribed with random hexamers. The CDR3 of TCR beta was amplified by immunoSEQ multiplex PCR across 54 Vbeta and 13 Jbeta. TCRdb processed the immunoSEQ multiplex PCR reads anew with MiXCR; each CDR3 protein has one entry. Of 150,000 to 250,000 distinct CDR3 sequences in the sample, over 90% are singletons; the top ten hold about 0.096%. High-throughput TCR beta sequencing covered peripheral CD8+ and CD4+ T cells. Negative isolation was used for CD8+ and CD4+ T cells and FACS enrichment for TEMRA cells.

The sample comprised CD4+ T cells from PBMCs. The TCR comes from a human donor with multiple sclerosis. The genes are TRBV6-5 and TRBJ1-2, with D perhaps TRBD1 (6 bases). CDR3 residues: CASSYSGGYGYTF. The CDR3 DNA reads as TGTGCCAGCAGTTACTCAGGGGGTTATGGCTACACCTTC.